These 8 T cell receptor beta chains originate from one sample sequenced in a study of cytomegalovirus exposure and HLA in healthy donors. The PCR contained 60 Vbeta and 13 Jbeta primers. This table comes from immunoSEQ multiplex PCR, and its TCRdb copy is limited to in-frame clones, with some not included. The sample holds about 160,000 clones, around four fifths seen once. The source material was PBMCs. The receptors here all came from a middle-aged man in good health and CMV-seropositive.

The chain couples TRBV19 to TRBJ2-7; D is unclear. V lost 10 bases and J lost 4, with 20 bases in between. The CDR3 consists of 14 residues. Germline V gives CDR1 LNHDA, CDR2 SQIVND (reference sequence). This CDR3 is CAKFCANDIYEQYF. The CDR3 coding sequence is TGTGCCAAATTCTGCGCCAATGACATTTACGAGCAGTACTTC.

The chain links TRBV12-5 to TRBJ1-1; 8 bases agree with TRBD1. Trimming at V came to 5 bases and at J to 9 bases, leaving 5 bases not matched to a gene. This CDR3 comprises 12 residues. Germline V gives CDR1 LGHNT, CDR2 FRNRAP. CDR3 in amino acids: CASGVDRVKAFF. The DNA for the CDR3 is TGTGCTAGTGGTGTGGACAGGGTCAAAGCTTTCTTT. Filled out from reference TRBV12-5 and TRBJ1-1, the complete variable domain reads DARVTQTPRHKVTEMGQEVTMRCQPILGHNTVFWYRQTMMQGLELLAYFRNRAPLDDSGMPKDRFSAEMPDATLATLKIQPSEPRDSAVYFCASGVDRVKAFFGQGTRLTVV.

The rearrangement uses TRBV5-4 and TRBJ2-3; D gene uncertain. V gave up 2 bases and J gave up 1 base, with 5 bases separating them. This CDR3 has 13 residues. CDR1 is SGHNT, CDR2 YYREEE, per germline (reference sequence). CDR3 sequence (DNA): TGTGCCAGCAGCTTTACAGGCACAGATACGCAGTATTTT. Amino acids: CASSFTGTDTQYF. Full variable domain (remainder filled in from reference TRBV5-4 and TRBJ2-3): ETGVTQSPTHLIKTRGQQVTLRCSSQSGHNTVSWYQQALGQGPQFIFQYYREEENGRGNFPPRFSGLQFPNYSSELNVNALELDDSALYLCASSFTGTDTQYFGPGTRLTVL.

This chain connects TRBV6-5 to TRBJ2-5, with TRBD1 identical over 8 bases. The germline CDR1 and CDR2 sequences are MNHEY and SVGAGI. The CDR3 has 15 residues. The J segment lost 5 bases and the V segment lost 2 bases, leaving 7 bases of the junction unmatched. CDR3 nucleotides: TGTGCCAGCAGTTACGGGGCAGGGGGCGGGGAGACCCAGTACTTC. Its translation is CASSYGAGGGETQYF.

This clone has just a few counts. The rearrangement links TRBV5-4 to TRBJ1-4, with 10 nucleotides matching TRBD1. Trimming cost V 1 base and J 8 bases; bases outside gene matches: 5. The germline CDR1 and CDR2 sequences are SGHNT and YYREEE (reference sequence). This CDR3 is 15 amino acids long. CDR3 protein: CASSLIGTGDEKLFF. CDR3 nucleotide sequence: TGTGCCAGCAGCTTGATCGGGACAGGGGACGAAAAACTGTTTTTT.

The chain links TRBV18 to TRBJ1-1; D gene unclear. Germline lookup yields CDR1 KGHSH and CDR2 LQKENI. The CDR3 sequence is 13 residues long. V was clipped by 6 bases and J by 4 bases, with 12 bases between them. The CDR3: CASSTLEGTEAFF. DNA of the CDR3: TGTGCCAGCTCGACCCTGGAGGGCACTGAAGCTTTCTTT.

The rearrangement uses TRBV30 and TRBJ1-2, with TRBD1 matching over 11 bases. Germline CDR1 GTSNPN, CDR2 SVGIG (reference sequence). V gave up 2 bases and J gave up 7 bases; unmatched junction bases: 6. The CDR3 contains 14 residues. Here the CDR3 reads CAWSPPGTGGGYTF. The CDR3 nucleotides are TGTGCCTGGAGTCCCCCCGGGACAGGGGGTGGCTACACCTTC.

The chain joins TRBV10-1 to TRBJ2-2, with a tentative D call TRBD2 (6 bases). The length of the CDR3 is 15 residues. V lost 2 bases to trimming and J lost 2 bases, with 9 bases between them. Germline CDR1 WNHNN, CDR2 SYGVQD (reference sequence). CDR3 sequence (DNA): TGCGCCAGCAGTGAGGGAGGGACTAACACCGGGGAGCTGTTTTTT. It yields the protein CASSEGGTNTGELFF.